These T cell receptor beta chains were read from a single sample in a study of T cell responses to AZD1222 COVID-19 vaccine. Profiled with immunoSEQ multiplex PCR; TCRdb holds only in-frame clones, not every one. Among tens of thousands of clones listed, more than 75% were seen once. The sequencing used peripheral blood, collected on day 0 of AZD1222 vaccination. These receptors were obtained from an adult in good health. The CDR3 runs from the conserved cysteine through the conserved F or W. Fields, in order: D gene, clone size, J gene, V gene, CDR3 DNA, CDR3 protein. D genes are given only for firm matches. Expanded clones are given a class, and other clones once, few, many or no size at all.

D: .
size: .
J: TRBJ1-4
V: TRBV5-6
DNA: TGTGCCAGCAGCTGGGGTGGGGACCCTCGCGGTAATGAAAAACTGTTTTTT
CDR3: CASSWGGDPRGNEKLFF

D: .
size: once
J: TRBJ2-3
V: TRBV21-1
DNA: TGTGCCAGCACGCTCCAACCCGGGGGGTGGAGGCCAGATACGCAGTATTTT
CDR3: CASTLQPGGWRPDTQYF

D: TRBD2
size: .
J: TRBJ2-7
V: TRBV3-1/TRBV3-2
DNA: TGTGCCAGCAGCCAAGCTAGCGGCCATTACGAGCAGTACTTC
CDR3: CASSQASGHYEQYF

D: .
size: .
J: TRBJ2-5
V: TRBV29-1
DNA: TGCAGCGTTGCCTTAGTTGGAGAGACCCAGTACTTC
CDR3: CSVALVGETQYF

D: TRBD2
size: .
J: TRBJ2-3
V: TRBV6-1
DNA: TGTGCCAGCAGTGAACGACTAGCGGCCACAGATACGCAGTATTTT
CDR3: CASSERLAATDTQYF

D: TRBD1
size: .
J: TRBJ1-3
V: TRBV20-1
DNA: TGCAGTGCTAGTTCGGGACAGGGCTCTGGAAACACCATATATTTT
CDR3: CSASSGQGSGNTIYF

D: .
size: .
J: TRBJ2-5
V: TRBV7-9
DNA: TGTGCCAGCAGCTTAGTTCCCATACAAGAGACCCAGTACTTC
CDR3: CASSLVPIQETQYF

D: TRBD1
size: .
J: TRBJ1-1
V: TRBV3-1/TRBV3-2
DNA: TGTGCCAGCAGCCAGACCGGGACAGGTTTGTTAGCTTTCTTT
CDR3: CASSQTGTGLLAFF

D: .
size: .
J: TRBJ1-2
V: TRBV3-1/TRBV3-2
DNA: TGTGCCAGCAGCCAAGTTCCGGGACTGGATGGCTACACCTTC
CDR3: CASSQVPGLDGYTF

D: .
size: .
J: TRBJ1-3
V: TRBV24-1
DNA: TGTGCCACCGTGGCCTGCTCTGGAAACACCATATATTTT
CDR3: CATVACSGNTIYF

D: .
size: .
J: TRBJ2-7
V: TRBV5-5
DNA: TGTGCCAGCAGCTTAACTTCCTACGAGCAGTACTTC
CDR3: CASSLTSYEQYF

D: .
size: .
J: TRBJ2-7
V: TRBV28
DNA: TGTGCCAGCAGTCCCCCCAGCCCCTACGAGCAGTACTTC
CDR3: CASSPPSPYEQYF

D: .
size: .
J: TRBJ2-1
V: TRBV11-1
DNA: TGTGCCAGCAGCTTAGGACTTGCCGTCGATGAGCAGTTCTTC
CDR3: CASSLGLAVDEQFF

D: TRBD2
size: few
J: TRBJ2-7
V: TRBV11-2
DNA: TGTGCCAGCAGCTTTTTGGGACTAGCCCACGAGCAGTACTTC
CDR3: CASSFLGLAHEQYF

D: .
size: .
J: TRBJ2-1
V: TRBV7-2
DNA: TGTGCCAGCAACGCGGGGACGTACAATGAGCAGTTCTTC
CDR3: CASNAGTYNEQFF

D: TRBD1
size: .
J: TRBJ2-6
V: TRBV29-1
DNA: TGCAGCGTCTCTTCAGGGGGAACTGGGGCCAACGTCCTGACTTTC
CDR3: CSVSSGGTGANVLTF

D: .
size: .
J: TRBJ2-1
V: TRBV9
DNA: TGTGCCAGCAGCAAAGAATGGGGGGAGACGCCCTACAATGAGCAGTTCTTC
CDR3: CASSKEWGETPYNEQFF

D: .
size: .
J: TRBJ2-6
V: TRBV5-1
DNA: TGCGCCAGCAGTAATCTCACCTCTGGGGCCAACGTCCTGACTTTC
CDR3: CASSNLTSGANVLTF

D: TRBD1
size: once
J: TRBJ2-1
V: TRBV19
DNA: TGTGCCAGTATGGGGACAGGGGCGTCGAGTGAGCAGTTCTTC
CDR3: CASMGTGASSEQFF

D: TRBD1
size: .
J: TRBJ1-2
V: TRBV7-2
DNA: TGTGCCAGCAGCTTAAGGGCGACCCGGGACAGGGATGGCTACACCTTC
CDR3: CASSLRATRDRDGYTF

D: .
size: .
J: TRBJ1-1
V: TRBV6-4
DNA: TGTGCCAGCAAACCGGGACATCAGAGCACTGAAGCTTTCTTT
CDR3: CASKPGHQSTEAFF

D: .
size: .
J: TRBJ2-2
V: TRBV10-3
DNA: TGTGCCATCAGTGAGAGGCAGCCGGGGGTTACCGGGGAGCTGTTTTTT
CDR3: CAISERQPGVTGELFF

D: .
size: .
J: TRBJ2-1
V: TRBV5-8
DNA: TGTGCCAGCAGTGGGGGCCCCGGCTCCTACAATGAGCAGTTCTTC
CDR3: CASSGGPGSYNEQFF

D: .
size: once
J: TRBJ1-1
V: TRBV5-6
DNA: TGTGCCAGCAGCCCGGTGGACGGACAGAACACTGAAGCTTTCTTT
CDR3: CASSPVDGQNTEAFF

D: .
size: once
J: TRBJ1-2
V: TRBV5-1
DNA: TGCGCCAGCAGCCCTTCCTCCAGCCTCTATGGCTACACCTTC
CDR3: CASSPSSSLYGYTF

D: TRBD1
size: once
J: TRBJ2-2
V: TRBV7-2
DNA: TGTGCCAGCAGCTTACGACAGGGGGTAATAACGAACACCGGGGAGCTGTTTTTT
CDR3: CASSLRQGVITNTGELFF

D: TRBD1
size: .
J: TRBJ2-7
V: TRBV25-1
DNA: TGTGCCAGCAGTGATCGGACAGGGGGCTTCGAGCAGTACTTC
CDR3: CASSDRTGGFEQYF

D: TRBD2
size: .
J: TRBJ2-3
V: TRBV7-2
DNA: TGTGCCAGCAGCACCGGACTAGCGGAAACAGATACGCAGTATTTT
CDR3: CASSTGLAETDTQYF

D: .
size: once
J: TRBJ1-1
V: TRBV2
DNA: TGTGCCAGCAGTGTTTCCAGGCAGGGCTGGGCTGAAGCTTTCTTT
CDR3: CASSVSRQGWAEAFF

D: TRBD2
size: .
J: TRBJ2-5
V: TRBV27
DNA: TGTGCCAGCAGTCCGCGACTAGCGGGGACCCAAGAGACCCAGTACTTC
CDR3: CASSPRLAGTQETQYF

D: .
size: .
J: TRBJ1-5
V: TRBV18
DNA: TGTGCCAGCTCACCCCAGGGCGGGGGCGGCAATCAGCCCCAGCATTTT
CDR3: CASSPQGGGGNQPQHF

D: .
size: .
J: TRBJ1-2
V: TRBV28
DNA: TGTGCCAGCAGGGGGGGGTCCAGGCTGGATGGCTACACCTTC
CDR3: CASRGGSRLDGYTF

D: .
size: .
J: TRBJ1-2
V: TRBV30
DNA: TGTGCCTGGAGTCCGGGATCCAACTATGGCTACACCTTC
CDR3: CAWSPGSNYGYTF

D: .
size: .
J: TRBJ1-1
V: TRBV10-3
DNA: TGTGCCATCAGTGCGACGAGCACTGAAGCTTTCTTT
CDR3: CAISATSTEAFF

D: .
size: once
J: TRBJ2-7
V: TRBV18
DNA: TGTGCCAGCTCACCTACGCTAGCTCACGAGCAGTACTTC
CDR3: CASSPTLAHEQYF

D: TRBD2
size: .
J: TRBJ2-2
V: TRBV4-1
DNA: TGCGCCAGCAGCCAAGACCCTAGCGGGGGCCCCACCGGGGAGCTGTTTTTT
CDR3: CASSQDPSGGPTGELFF

D: TRBD1
size: .
J: TRBJ2-7
V: TRBV15
DNA: TGTGCCACCAGCAGGAGGGGGCAGGGGACGTCCTACGAGCAGTACTTC
CDR3: CATSRRGQGTSYEQYF

D: .
size: .
J: TRBJ1-5
V: TRBV5-4
DNA: TGTGCCAGCAGCTCTGATCCGGGCAATCAGCCCCAGCATTTT
CDR3: CASSSDPGNQPQHF

D: .
size: .
J: TRBJ2-3
V: TRBV19
DNA: TGTGCCAGTAGTTCGGGCCCCCAAGTCCTAGATACGCAGTATTTT
CDR3: CASSSGPQVLDTQYF

D: .
size: once
J: TRBJ2-2
V: TRBV24-1
DNA: TGTGCCACCAGTGTAGGTAGCGGCGACACCGGGGAGCTGTTTTTT
CDR3: CATSVGSGDTGELFF

D: .
size: .
J: TRBJ2-5
V: TRBV30
DNA: TGTGCCTGGAGACATTGGACAAAACAAGAGACCCAGTACTTC
CDR3: CAWRHWTKQETQYF

D: .
size: .
J: TRBJ1-1
V: TRBV28
DNA: TGTGCCAGCAGTTTGAGGGGAAGGAAAGCTGAAGCTTTCTTT
CDR3: CASSLRGRKAEAFF

D: .
size: .
J: TRBJ2-6
V: TRBV5-1
DNA: TGCGCCAGCAGCTTGGACCTTCCCGGGGCCAACGTCCTGACTTTC
CDR3: CASSLDLPGANVLTF

D: .
size: .
J: TRBJ1-1
V: TRBV28
DNA: TGTGCCTCTGGACAGTCCCATAAAGCTTTCTTT
CDR3: CASGQSHKAFF

D: TRBD1
size: .
J: TRBJ1-2
V: TRBV5-4
DNA: TGTGCCAGCAGTGTGGACAGGGGGAATGGCTACACCTTC
CDR3: CASSVDRGNGYTF

D: .
size: .
J: TRBJ1-5
V: TRBV7-6
DNA: TGTGCCAGCAGCTTAGGAGGGGCTCAGCCCCAGCATTTT
CDR3: CASSLGGAQPQHF

D: .
size: .
J: TRBJ1-1
V: TRBV14
DNA: TGTGCCAGCAGCCGAGGGACACCGAACACTGAAGCTTTCTTT
CDR3: CASSRGTPNTEAFF

D: .
size: .
J: TRBJ1-3
V: TRBV5-1
DNA: TGCGCCAGCAGCTCCGGGCCGGGACCTGGAAACACCATATATTTT
CDR3: CASSSGPGPGNTIYF

D: .
size: .
J: TRBJ1-6
V: TRBV30
DNA: TGTGCCTGGAGTGTATGGGGACTGGATAATTCACCCCTCCACTTT
CDR3: CAWSVWGLDNSPLHF

D: TRBD1
size: .
J: TRBJ1-1
V: TRBV28
DNA: TGTGCCAGCAGACCCCGTGACAGGGGAAACACTGAAGCTTTCTTT
CDR3: CASRPRDRGNTEAFF

D: .
size: .
J: TRBJ1-2
V: TRBV7-2
DNA: TGTGCCAGCACTGTAACGTTGGGGGCCTCCTATGGCTACACCTTC
CDR3: CASTVTLGASYGYTF

D: .
size: .
J: TRBJ2-1
V: TRBV4-2
DNA: TGTGCCAGCAGCCTGGAGGGAGAGGAGTACAATGAGCAGTTCTTC
CDR3: CASSLEGEEYNEQFF

D: TRBD1
size: .
J: TRBJ2-6
V: TRBV7-9
DNA: TGTGCCAGCAGGCGCTCCGGGACAGGGGTGGCTGGGGCCAACGTCCTGACTTTC
CDR3: CASRRSGTGVAGANVLTF

D: TRBD1
size: .
J: TRBJ1-4
V: TRBV11-2
DNA: TGTGCCAGCAGCTTAGGGGGACAGGGTAGTGAAAAACTGTTTTTT
CDR3: CASSLGGQGSEKLFF

D: .
size: .
J: TRBJ2-5
V: TRBV28
DNA: TGTGCCAGCAGTTTTCTCCACCTTGGACAGTTCCAAGAGACCCAGTACTTC
CDR3: CASSFLHLGQFQETQYF

D: .
size: .
J: TRBJ2-3
V: TRBV5-1
DNA: TGCGCCAGCAGCTTGGAAAGAGTACCCACAGATACGCAGTATTTT
CDR3: CASSLERVPTDTQYF

D: .
size: once
J: TRBJ2-7
V: TRBV3-1/TRBV3-2
DNA: TGTGCCAGCATGGCAAGCGCCCACGAGCAGTACTTC
CDR3: CASMASAHEQYF